The 5 T cell receptor beta chains presented below share a single source sample, sequenced in a study of human T cells and chemical hapten exposure. Time point given: healthy volunteer bleed at 2 weeks. The template was total RNA from unfractionated whole blood. MiXCR, run by TCRdb on the RACE reads, gives a single entry per CDR3 protein. The data hold 35,000 to 50,000 distinct CDR3 sequences, with over 3.5% observed a single time. Input material: whole blood. Every receptor here comes from a female donor in good health. Some clones in this sample may be carry-over from other donors' samples.

The chain has TRBV7-9 and TRBJ2-4, with a weak D call TRBD1 (5 bases). V gave up 2 bases and J gave up 0 bases, with 11 bases separating them. Germline CDR1 reads SEHNR; CDR2 reads FQNEAQ (reference sequence). This CDR3 is built from 16 residues. The CDR3 loop is CASSLILGLAKNIQYF. The CDR3 DNA sequence: TGTGCCAGCAGCTTAATCTTGGGGCTAGCCAAAAACATTCAGTACTTC.

Note on this clonotype: A much larger clone lies one base from this, so it may be a read error. This sequence joins TRBV6-2 or TRBV6-3 and TRBJ1-5; no clear D. The CDR3 has 12 residues. The germline V gene has CDR1 MNHEY and CDR2 SVGEGT. Trimming left V 6 bases short and J 6 bases short, with 9 bases between. CDR3 protein: CASSHLIQPQHF. CDR3 sequence (DNA): TGTGCCAGCAGCCATTTAATTCAGCCCCAGCATTTT.

This clonotype has just a few counts. The rearrangement joins TRBV7-9 to TRBJ1-5; the match to TRBD1 covers 8 bases. CDR1 and CDR2 from the germline V gene are SEHNR and FQNEAQ (reference sequence). The CDR3 runs to 19 residues. V shed 1 base, J shed 0 bases, and the junction held 11 bases outside the gene matches. Here the CDR3 DNA reads TGTGCCAGCAGCTTAGTATTACAGGGGGGAAGATATAGCAATCAGCCCCAGCATTTT. Translating gives CASSLVLQGGRYSNQPQHF.

This clonotype was recorded at least ten times. The chain joins TRBV7-3 to TRBJ2-7, with 11 bases lining up with TRBD1. J was trimmed by 2 bases and V by 5 bases; bases with no gene match: 2. Germline lookup yields CDR1 SGHTA and CDR2 FQGTGA. The CDR3 extends over 14 amino acids. The CDR3 DNA sequence: TGTGCCAGCAGCCCGGGACAGGGGGCCTACGAGCAGTACTTC. Amino acid sequence: CASSPGQGAYEQYF.

This clonotype was counted ten times or more. The V call is TRBV12-3 or TRBV12-4, the J call TRBJ2-1; 14 bases agree with TRBD2. After removal of 5 bases from V and 6 bases from J, the junction contained 9 bases not matched to a gene. The CDR3 totals 17 residues. CDR3 amino acids: CASSLLLGTSGGNEQFF. As DNA, the CDR3 is TGTGCCAGCAGTCTACTACTAGGGACTAGCGGGGGCAATGAGCAGTTCTTC.